This entry lists 24 T cell receptor beta chains sequenced from one sample in a study of cytomegalovirus exposure and HLA in healthy donors. It was with 60 Vbeta and 13 Jbeta primers that the PCR ran. Clones were sequenced by immunoSEQ multiplex PCR, and TCRdb holds only the in-frame ones, with some missing. The sample has about 200,000 clones; 60% to 80% are singletons. The sequencing input was PBMCs. These TCRs come from a woman in her 30s in good health and CMV-seronegative.

This clone has only one observation. The rearrangement uses TRBV5-1 and TRBJ1-2, with TRBD1 identical over 8 bases. CDR3 length equals 15 residues. From germline, CDR1 is SGHRS and CDR2 YFSETQ. V shed 4 bases and J 5 bases; nucleotides not matched to a gene: 10. The DNA for the CDR3 is TGCGCCAGCAGCCGGACTGGACAGGGAGGGTATGGCTACACCTTC. Residues: CASSRTGQGGYGYTF.

J is TRBJ2-1 and V is TRBV15; 16 bases agree with TRBD2. Losses at the gene ends were 1 base for V and 9 bases for J; bases not matched to a gene: 6. Germline V gene lookup returns CDR1 LNHNV and CDR2 YYDKDF (reference sequence). The CDR3 runs to 17 residues. CDR3 sequence reads: CATSRGGTSGGASEQFF. The CDR3, as DNA: TGTGCCACCAGCAGAGGAGGGACTAGCGGGGGGGCTAGTGAGCAGTTCTTC.

The CDR3 DNA reads TGTGCCAGCTCACCCCGCCAAGGAGACACCGGGGAGCTGTTTTTT. This sequence encodes CASSPRQGDTGELFF. This sequence joins TRBV18 and TRBJ2-2; no firm D call. The CDR3 runs 15 residues. V was cut by 3 bases and J by 3 bases, with 11 bases left in between. Germline values: CDR1 KGHSH, CDR2 LQKENI.

The gene calls are TRBV5-1 and TRBJ2-1; maybe TRBD2 (6 bases). V gave up 0 bases and J gave up 7 bases, with 11 bases separating them. The CDR3 runs to 14 residues. CDR1 is SGHRS, CDR2 YFSETQ, per germline. CDR3 DNA sequence: TGCGCCAGCAGCTTGGTGTCCAGCGGGAATGAGCAGTTCTTC. Encoded protein: CASSLVSSGNEQFF.

The V call is TRBV2, the J call TRBJ2-7, with D perhaps matching TRBD1 (5 bases). V lost 4 bases to trimming and J lost 0 bases, with 13 bases between them. The V gene's germline CDR1 is SNHLY and CDR2 FYNNEI. This CDR3 region has 15 residues. CDR3 region: CASSGDRGNSYEQYF. The CDR3 DNA sequence: TGTGCCAGCAGTGGGGATAGGGGAAACTCCTACGAGCAGTACTTC.

This clone was seen a few times. The V and J genes are TRBV7-8 and TRBJ1-3; D is unclear. V shed 1 base and J shed 4 bases, with 14 bases lying between them. The CDR3 is 16 residues long. Germline CDR1 and CDR2: SGHVS and FQNEAQ. The CDR3 DNA is TGTGCCAGCAGCTTAGGAGGCATGGGGAGGGGAAACACCATATATTTT. The encoded protein is CASSLGGMGRGNTIYF.

The rearrangement uses TRBV30 and TRBJ2-1, with D possibly matching TRBD1 (5 bases). The length of the CDR3 is 14 residues. CDR1 is GTSNPN and CDR2 is SVGIG in the germline V gene (reference sequence). The ends were cut back, 4 bases at V and 2 bases at J, with 12 bases in the middle. CDR3 sequence reads: CAWTKTAPYNEQFF. The CDR3 DNA reads as TGTGCCTGGACCAAGACAGCCCCCTACAATGAGCAGTTCTTC.

The CDR3 DNA reads as TGTGCCAGCAGCTTTGAGAGCTCCTACAATGAGCAGTTCTTC. Translating gives CASSFESSYNEQFF. The chain couples TRBV7-9 to TRBJ2-1; no clear D gene. V lost 3 bases, J lost 0 bases, and 6 bases lay in between. CDR3 length: 14 residues. From germline, CDR1 is SEHNR and CDR2 FQNEAQ (reference sequence).

This chain connects TRBV29-1 to TRBJ1-1; maybe TRBD1 (5 bases). The CDR3 runs 13 residues. CDR1 is SQVTM and CDR2 is ANQGSEA in the germline V gene. V lost 6 bases, J lost 1 base, and 12 bases lay in between. DNA of the CDR3: TGCAGCGTAAGGGGAGGCGGGAACACTGAAGCTTTCTTT. This gives the protein CSVRGGGNTEAFF.

The sample holds one count of this clone. The V and J genes are TRBV7-9 and TRBJ2-1, with D possibly being TRBD2 (5 bases). V was cut by 3 bases and J by 9 bases, with 12 bases left in between. The CDR3 contains 13 residues. CDR1 SEHNR and CDR2 FQNEAQ come from the germline V gene (reference sequence). In nucleotides, the CDR3 is TGTGCCAGCAGCTTCCCCGGGAAAATTGAGCAGTTCTTC. Its protein product is CASSFPGKIEQFF.

V gene TRBV6-1 combines with J gene TRBJ1-5; 7 bases are shared with TRBD1. The ends lost 6 bases at V and 5 bases at J; junction bases unmatched: 4. Per germline, CDR1 MNHNS and CDR2 SASEGT. The CDR3 spans 13 residues. The CDR3, as DNA: TGTGCCAGCAGCCAGGGGGAGTATCAGCCCCAGCATTTT. Translation gives CASSQGEYQPQHF.

This chain joins TRBV21-1 and TRBJ2-2; TRBD2 reflects the table's D call only, with no check against the DNA. TRBV21-1 is reported as a pseudogene. The CDR3 sequence is 14 residues long. The CDR3 is CASSEKAYTGELFF. In DNA, the CDR3 is TGTGCCAGCAGCGAGAAAGCCTACACCGGGGAGCTGTTTTTT.

In regard to this clone: One junction end does not reproduce the germline sequence, and a read error may be involved. The V call is TRBV7-7, the J call TRBJ2-2; D might be TRBD1 (6 bases). Germline V lookup: CDR1 SSHAT, CDR2 FNYEAQ (reference sequence). This CDR3 has 15 amino acids. DNA of the CDR3: TGTGCTAGCAGCCCATCGGACAGAAACACCGGGGAGCTGTTTTTT. As protein: CASSPSDRNTGELFF.

The chain combines TRBV7-9 with TRBJ2-1; tentatively, D is TRBD2 (7 bases). This CDR3 has 15 residues. V lost 3 bases and J 6 bases, leaving 15 bases between the germline ends. CDR1 is SEHNR, CDR2 FQNEAQ, per germline (reference sequence). CDR3 loop: CASSLGGGLGNEQFF. The CDR3 nucleotides read TGTGCCAGCAGCTTGGGAGGGGGGCTGGGCAATGAGCAGTTCTTC. Full variable domain (rest looked up from reference TRBV7-9 and TRBJ2-1): DTGVSQNPRHKITKRGQNVTFRCDPISEHNRLYWYRQTLGQGPEFLTYFQNEAQLEKSRLLSDRFSAERPKGSFSTLEIQRTEQGDSAMYLCASSLGGGLGNEQFFGPGTRLTVL.

This chain uses TRBV6-5 with TRBJ1-2; D ambiguous. The germline V and J ends were trimmed by 7 bases and 0 bases, with 12 bases remaining between them. Germline V gives CDR1 MNHEY, CDR2 SVGAGI. The CDR3 covers 14 residues. The CDR3 reads CASTPVWPNYGYTF. The CDR3 DNA reads as TGTGCCAGCACCCCAGTATGGCCTAACTATGGCTACACCTTC.

This sequence joins TRBV29-1 and TRBJ2-7, with 11 bases that match TRBD1. V trimming: 2 bases; J trimming: 5 bases; junction bases outside the gene matches: 8. The CDR3 spans 15 residues. Germline-derived CDR1 and CDR2 are SQVTM and ANQGSEA. The CDR3 here is CSVELADRGLDEQYF. The CDR3 region has the DNA TGCAGCGTTGAATTGGCGGACAGGGGGCTAGACGAGCAGTACTTC.

The chain is built from TRBV10-3 and TRBJ1-3, with D perhaps matching TRBD1 (5 bases). V was shortened by 1 base and J by 4 bases, with 14 bases between the two germline ends. Germline V CDR1 and CDR2: ENHRY, SYGVKD. The CDR3 is 16 amino acids. The CDR3 DNA reads TGTGCCATCAGTGAGTTGACAGCCTCTGAAGGAAACACCATATATTTT. This sequence encodes CAISELTASEGNTIYF.

This clone was detected a few times. The chain employs TRBV6-5 and TRBJ2-1; 14 bases line up with TRBD2. Germline assignment: CDR1 MNHEY and CDR2 SVGAGI. This CDR3 has 15 residues. With 4 bases clipped from V and 9 bases from J, the junction kept 5 bases outside the gene matches. DNA of the CDR3: TGTGCCAGCAGTTCGGGACTAGCGGGAGTTATTGAGCAGTTCTTC. Protein product: CASSSGLAGVIEQFF.

The CDR3 loop reads CASSIGQATNEKLFF. The CDR3 DNA sequence: TGCGCCAGCAGCATAGGACAGGCAACTAATGAAAAACTGTTTTTT. The chain employs TRBV5-1 and TRBJ1-4; TRBD1 agrees at 7 bases. V shed 4 bases and J 0 bases; nucleotides not matched to a gene: 3. This CDR3 is built from 15 residues. CDR1 is SGHRS and CDR2 is YFSETQ in the germline V gene. The full variable domain, in which reference TRBV5-1 and TRBJ1-4 provide the parts outside the CDR3, is KAGVTQTPRYLIKTRGQQVTLSCSPISGHRSVSWYQQTPGQGLQFLFEYFSETQRNKGNFPGRFSGRQFSNSRSEMNVSTLELGDSALYLCASSIGQATNEKLFFGSGTQLSVL.

This clone has more than one count but fewer than ten. This chain links TRBV5-4 with TRBJ1-1; 11 bases fit TRBD1. The germline gives CDR1 SGHNT, CDR2 YYREEE (reference sequence). The CDR3 extends over 12 amino acids. Losses at the gene ends were 3 bases for V and 10 bases for J; bases not matched to a gene: 2. CDR3 sequence reads: CASSWGTGGAFF. Written as DNA, the CDR3 is TGTGCCAGCAGCTGGGGGACAGGGGGAGCTTTCTTT.

The chain recombines TRBV5-1 with TRBJ2-1; the D gene is possibly TRBD2 (6 bases). The CDR3 contains 14 residues. Trimming took 4 bases from V and 2 from J, leaving 10 bases between them. Germline V CDR1 and CDR2: SGHRS, YFSETQ. The chain's CDR3 is CASSPTGAYNEQFF. The CDR3 DNA sequence: TGCGCCAGCAGCCCTACGGGGGCCTACAATGAGCAGTTCTTC. Full variable domain (outside the CDR3, taken from reference TRBV5-1 and TRBJ2-1): KAGVTQTPRYLIKTRGQQVTLSCSPISGHRSVSWYQQTPGQGLQFLFEYFSETQRNKGNFPGRFSGRQFSNSRSEMNVSTLELGDSALYLCASSPTGAYNEQFFGPGTRLTVL.

The chain is built from TRBV5-4 and TRBJ2-4; 10 bases agree with TRBD1. Germline values: CDR1 SGHNT, CDR2 YYREEE (reference sequence). The trim removed 1 base at V and 5 bases at J, leaving 9 bases unmatched. The CDR3 runs 17 residues. Written as DNA, the CDR3 is TGTGCCAGCAGCTTGTCGACAGGGGGCCTACATCAAAACATTCAGTACTTC. Its protein product is CASSLSTGGLHQNIQYF.

This clone occurred a few times. The chain joins TRBV7-9 to TRBJ2-7, with D possibly TRBD1 on 5 matching bases. Germline V CDR1 and CDR2: SEHNR, FQNEAQ (reference sequence). This CDR3 spans 13 amino acids. Trimming cost V 3 bases and J 3 bases, with 9 bases left between them. The CDR3 nucleotides are TGTGCCAGCAGCTTGGAAGACAGCTACGAGCAGTACTTC. Translating gives CASSLEDSYEQYF.

This clone was observed many times. J is TRBJ2-7 and V is TRBV28; the match to TRBD2 covers 13 bases. Germline CDR1 is MDHEN and CDR2 is SYDVKM. The ends lost 5 bases at V and 2 bases at J; junction bases unmatched: 3. The CDR3 consists of 15 residues. DNA of the CDR3: TGTGCCAGCAGTCTAGGACTAGCGGGGGCCTACGAGCAGTACTTC. Protein: CASSLGLAGAYEQYF.